This T cell receptor (beta chain) was observed in a study of control samples from healthy donors and cancer patients. With 4 bases removed from V and 1 base from J, the gap between germline ends came to 10 bases. The CDR3 is 14 residues long. The germline V gene encodes CDR1 SNHLY and CDR2 FYNNEI. TCRdb's table, derived via immunoSEQ multiplex PCR, lists solely in-frame clones and lacks some. The table records about 130,000 clones, about 93% of them present only once. The TCR sequence derives from a man aged 35 to 55 in good health. The J gene is TRBJ1-1, the V gene TRBV2, with D hard to call. The sample was blood. The CDR3 region is CASSAQATNTEAFF. CDR3 in DNA: TGTGCCAGCAGTGCCCAGGCTACGAACACTGAAGCTTTCTTT.